The text below deals with one T cell receptor beta chain. Original analysis: For nucleated cells, counts were estimated from reference gene primer amplification. TCRdb's copy holds only in-frame clones and misses some; the assay was immunoSEQ multiplex PCR. That table is the source of V, J and clone size, and D and trimming were worked out from the DNA. Of 110,000 to 150,000 clones in the sample, roughly 90% were seen once. This sample is part of a study of blood T cell repertoires in COVID-19. Study overall: The cDNA or gDNA used as material had been derived from T cells, B-cell-depleted T cells, or PBMCs.

The germline CDR1 and CDR2 sequences are MNHEY and SVGAGI. The length of the CDR3 is 16 residues. With 4 bases clipped from V and 2 bases from J, the junction kept 8 bases outside the gene matches. The clonotype comes from a man between 65 and 85 years old with acute or convalescent COVID-19. Input material: peripheral blood. The rearrangement links TRBV6-5 to TRBJ2-3; 8 nucleotides match TRBD1. CDR3 protein: CASSSGDRGPTDTQYF. The CDR3, as DNA: TGTGCCAGCAGTTCCGGTGACAGGGGCCCCACAGATACGCAGTATTTT.